The TCR beta chain described here comes from a study of blood T cell repertoires in COVID-19. Study members were between roughly 18 and 100 years old and lived in fewer than 30 US regions. Original analysis: Using reference gene primer amplification, nucleated cell counts were estimated. Produced via immunoSEQ multiplex PCR; TCRdb's table is partial and in-frame only. V, J and clone size reflect that table, while D and trimming were determined from the DNA. The sample has fewer than 200,000 clones, around 83% seen once. This CDR3 spans 17 amino acids. Trimming took 5 bases from V and 2 from J; bases not matched to a gene: 14. In germline, CDR1 is MNHEY, CDR2 SMNVEV (reference sequence).

This TCR was recovered from a woman younger than 45 who had been exposed to COVID-19. The sample consisted of PBMCs or T cells enriched from blood (not recorded which). The chain couples TRBV27 to TRBJ1-2; TRBD1 aligns across 7 bases. The CDR3 DNA reads TGTGCCAGCAGTAACCACTACGACAGGGCTTCCAACTATGGCTACACCTTC. Encoded protein: CASSNHYDRASNYGYTF.